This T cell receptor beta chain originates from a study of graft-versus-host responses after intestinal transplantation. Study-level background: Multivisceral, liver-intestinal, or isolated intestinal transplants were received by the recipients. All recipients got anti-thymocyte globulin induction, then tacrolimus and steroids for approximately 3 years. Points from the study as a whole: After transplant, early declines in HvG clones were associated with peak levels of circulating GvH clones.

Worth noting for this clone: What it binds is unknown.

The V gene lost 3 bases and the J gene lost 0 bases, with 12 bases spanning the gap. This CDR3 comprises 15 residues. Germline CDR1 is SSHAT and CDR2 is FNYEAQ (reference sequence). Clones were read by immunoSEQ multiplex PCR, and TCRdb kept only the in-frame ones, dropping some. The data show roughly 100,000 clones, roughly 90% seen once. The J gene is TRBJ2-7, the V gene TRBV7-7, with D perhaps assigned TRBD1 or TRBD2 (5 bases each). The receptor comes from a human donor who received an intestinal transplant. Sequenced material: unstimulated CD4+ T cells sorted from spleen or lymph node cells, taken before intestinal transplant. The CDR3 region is CASSLGPLGSYEQYF. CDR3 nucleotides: TGTGCCAGCAGCTTGGGACCTCTTGGCTCCTACGAGCAGTACTTC.